The rows below give T cell receptor beta chains drawn from one sample of a study of shared clonotypes between healthy human individuals. TCRdb's table, derived via immunoSEQ multiplex PCR, lists solely in-frame clones and lacks some. Here the sample spans around 2,000,000 clones, 85% to 95% being singletons. Sequencing was done on a sample of naive CD8+ T cells sorted from blood. The receptors here all came from a man in his late teens or twenties in good health. The CDR3 runs from the conserved cysteine through the conserved F or W. D genes are given only for firm matches.

>-|TRBJ2-1|TRBV6-5
CASSFLGSGHEQFF
>TRBD1|TRBJ1-4|TRBV29-1
CSVITGASDEKLFF
>-|TRBJ2-1|TRBV9
CASSVGEETLLIRNPEQFF
>-|TRBJ2-1|TRBV10-1
CASSDPREGIDEQFF
>TRBD2|TRBJ2-1|TRBV5-1
CASSLEASGVVNNEQFF
>TRBD1|TRBJ1-6|TRBV30
CAWTGTGRGIISPLHF
>-|TRBJ2-7|TRBV14
CASSQGNLGEQYF
>-|TRBJ1-5|TRBV4-3
CASSQLTGTDQPQHF
>-|TRBJ2-6|TRBV29-1
CSVERQAVRSGANVLTF
>-|TRBJ2-7|TRBV7-9
CASSYKRVGQGDYEQYF
>-|TRBJ2-5|TRBV11-2
CASSLSIGETQYF
>TRBD1|TRBJ2-7|TRBV4-1
CASSQGQGPDEQYF
>-|TRBJ1-6|TRBV10-2
CASSEEDLNSPLHF
>-|TRBJ2-7|TRBV6-5
CASSSNSYEQYF
>-|TRBJ2-3|TRBV27
CASSPSWGESTDTQYF
>TRBD1|TRBJ2-7|TRBV7-9
CASSLGPGQGIYYEQYF
>-|TRBJ2-5|TRBV30
CAWSVGRGRQETQYF
>-|TRBJ1-4|TRBV13
CASSLEDEKLFF
>-|TRBJ1-1|TRBV5-6
CASSLSTGENTEAFF
>TRBD1|TRBJ1-1|TRBV5-8
CASSATGMNTEAFF
>-|TRBJ1-4|TRBV9
CASSVSGVGEKLFF
>TRBD1|TRBJ2-2|TRBV6-1
CASSAGQGGTGELFF
>-|TRBJ2-3|TRBV7-2
CASSLGAGGTDTQYF
>-|TRBJ2-3|TRBV27
CASSPPDSTDTQYF
>TRBD2|TRBJ2-1|TRBV27
CASNELGLGRGPYNEQFF
>-|TRBJ1-2|TRBV6-6
CASSHVGRNYGYTF
>-|TRBJ1-5|TRBV27
CASSLSGALNQPQHF
>-|TRBJ1-6|TRBV9
CASSVDAGVGSPLHF
>TRBD2|TRBJ2-3|TRBV11-2
CASSSLSGGATDTQYF
>TRBD2|TRBJ2-1|TRBV30
CAWSVAGGLYNEQFF
>TRBD2|TRBJ2-7|TRBV7-9
CASTPGTSGRGQYF
>-|TRBJ2-7|TRBV5-5
CASSLDMGPYEQYF
>-|TRBJ1-2|TRBV27
CASSLSQGTLRYGYTF
>TRBD2|TRBJ2-5|TRBV7-8
CASSSRLAGVQETQYF
>-|TRBJ2-7|TRBV10-3
CAINGDRNFYEQYF
>-|TRBJ2-3|TRBV7-9
CASSLDLSAPTDTQYF
>-|TRBJ1-2|TRBV15
CATSREKGLDYGYTF
>TRBD1|TRBJ2-7|TRBV27
CASSLLLGQGGSEQYF
>-|TRBJ2-5|TRBV6-5
CASSPVNLYQETQYF
>-|TRBJ2-5|TRBV7-6
CASTHGGVRETQYF
>TRBD2|TRBJ2-1|TRBV19
CASSATSGTYNEQFF
>-|TRBJ2-7|TRBV5-8
CASSSGQSFREQYF
>-|TRBJ2-2|TRBV29-1
CSVLAADTGELFF
>TRBD1|TRBJ1-2|TRBV28
CASSSPSRQGWYGYTF
>-|TRBJ2-2|TRBV27
CASSLSGEGGTGELFF
>-|TRBJ2-1|TRBV7-6
CASSPDSYNEQFF
>TRBD1|TRBJ2-2|TRBV4-1
CASSRRDRATGELFF
>-|TRBJ2-3|TRBV9
CASSVDLAWDTQYF
>-|TRBJ2-7|TRBV16
CASSPDSNGHEQYF
>-|TRBJ2-3|TRBV5-8
CASSAAFFDTQYF
>-|TRBJ1-4|TRBV13
CASSLGEGATNEKLFF
>-|TRBJ2-4|TRBV15
CATSRDMGTLAKNIQYF
>TRBD2|TRBJ2-1|TRBV6-5
CASSYSGRAVDEQFF
>-|TRBJ2-3|TRBV13
CASSSRGGGFTDTQYF
>TRBD1|TRBJ2-7|TRBV5-1
CASSLRGTGDEQYF
>TRBD2|TRBJ2-1|TRBV2
CASSEALPLTSGGPFF
>TRBD1|TRBJ2-7|TRBV6-5
CASSSPGTGTYEQYF